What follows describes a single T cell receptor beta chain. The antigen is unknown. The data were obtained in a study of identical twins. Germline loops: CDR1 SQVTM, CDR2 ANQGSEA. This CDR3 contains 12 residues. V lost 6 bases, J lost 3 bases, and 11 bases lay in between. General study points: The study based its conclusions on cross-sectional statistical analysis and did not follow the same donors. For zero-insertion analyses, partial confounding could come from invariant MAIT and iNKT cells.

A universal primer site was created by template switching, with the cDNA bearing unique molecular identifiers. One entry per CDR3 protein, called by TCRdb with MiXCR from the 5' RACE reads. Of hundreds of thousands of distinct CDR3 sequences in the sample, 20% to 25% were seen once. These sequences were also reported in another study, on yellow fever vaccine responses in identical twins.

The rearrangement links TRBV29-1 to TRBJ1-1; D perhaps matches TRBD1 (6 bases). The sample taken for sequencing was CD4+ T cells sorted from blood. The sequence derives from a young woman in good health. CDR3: CSVIQGDTEAFF. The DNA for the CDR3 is TGCAGCGTGATACAGGGTGACACTGAAGCTTTCTTT.